These 29 T cell receptor beta chains share one sample of origin, sequenced in a study of blood T cell repertoires in COVID-19. The table came from immunoSEQ multiplex PCR; TCRdb's copy has only in-frame clones and leaves some out. The table has about 180,000 clones, approximately 80% seen once. The sample taken for sequencing was peripheral blood. These receptors originate from a woman in her 40s with COVID-19, enrolled during active disease.

The CDR3 nucleotides are TGCGCCAGCAAAGGACAGGACCGGACTGAAGCTTTCTTT. Its protein is CASKGQDRTEAFF. The rearrangement links TRBV10-2 to TRBJ1-1; the match to TRBD1 covers 7 bases. J was trimmed by 5 bases and V by 7 bases; bases with no gene match: 7. The germline V gene has CDR1 WSHSY and CDR2 SAAADI. CDR3 length: 13 residues.

J is TRBJ1-2 and V is TRBV19; 8 nucleotides align to TRBD1. Germline V gene sequence: CDR1 LNHDA, CDR2 SQIVND (reference sequence). The CDR3 is 12 amino acids. Germline trimming cut 7 bases from V and 3 bases from J; bases unmatched to any gene: 1. The CDR3 region has the DNA TGTGCCAGTAACAGGGGGGACTATGGCTACACCTTC. This translates into CASNRGDYGYTF.

This chain links TRBV5-1 with TRBJ1-3; perhaps TRBD1 as D (5 bases). V dropped 0 bases and J dropped 4 bases, with 11 bases sitting between them. CDR3 length equals 15 residues. Germline assignment: CDR1 SGHRS and CDR2 YFSETQ. CDR3 DNA: TGCGCCAGCAGCTTGGACGGCCAGGGCGGAAACACCATATATTTT. It specifies CASSLDGQGGNTIYF.

This chain connects TRBV5-1 to TRBJ2-5; 8 bases are shared with TRBD2. CDR1 is SGHRS, CDR2 YFSETQ, per germline. With V trimmed by 2 bases and J by 5 bases, 5 bases remained unmatched. The CDR3 loop spans 14 amino acids. This chain's CDR3 is CASSFTGGSETQYF. In nucleotides, the CDR3 is TGCGCCAGCAGCTTTACGGGAGGGTCGGAGACCCAGTACTTC.

The V gene is TRBV3-1 (or the pseudogene TRBV3-2), the J gene TRBJ1-1, with a weak D call TRBD1 (6 bases). Germline V gives CDR1 LGHDT, CDR2 YNNKEL (reference sequence). V lost 7 bases, J lost 5 bases, and 17 bases lay in between. CDR3 length equals 14 residues. CDR3 DNA sequence: TGTGCCAGCAAACTCGCAGGGGAGGGAACTGAAGCTTTCTTT. This encodes CASKLAGEGTEAFF.

The chain employs TRBV19 and TRBJ1-1; weak D call: TRBD1 (6 bases). Trimming stripped 7 bases from V and 5 bases from J, with 17 bases between. Germline CDR1 reads LNHDA; CDR2 reads SQIVND (reference sequence). This CDR3 contains 14 residues. The CDR3 nucleotides are TGTGCCAGTAAGTCGGGAATAGGGGGAACTGAAGCTTTCTTT. This gives the protein CASKSGIGGTEAFF.

The chain couples TRBV7-9 to TRBJ1-1, with D unresolved. The CDR3 is 15 residues long. CDR1 and CDR2 from the germline V gene are SEHNR and FQNEAQ (reference sequence). The V gene lost 2 bases and the J gene lost 2 bases, with 12 bases spanning the gap. The CDR3 DNA sequence: TGTGCCAGCAGCTTACGCATCGGGGTTAACACTGAAGCTTTCTTT. Its translation: CASSLRIGVNTEAFF.

This clone was recorded a few times. The chain links TRBV24-1 to TRBJ2-1; D may be TRBD2 (6 bases). This CDR3 spans 16 amino acids. Germline loops: CDR1 KGHDR, CDR2 SFDVKD. V gave up 3 bases and J gave up 2 bases, with 13 bases separating them. Written as DNA, the CDR3 is TGTGCCACCAGTGATCCAGCGGGCCTTACCTACAATGAGCAGTTCTTC. This gives the protein CATSDPAGLTYNEQFF.

This clone is termed medium-sized. This sequence joins TRBV19 and TRBJ1-5; 7 bases are shared with TRBD1. V shed 2 bases, J shed 5 bases, and the junction held 15 bases outside the gene matches. The CDR3 sequence is 18 residues long. Germline lookup yields CDR1 LNHDA and CDR2 SQIVND (reference sequence). The CDR3 DNA sequence: TGTGCCAGTAGTATATCCCTGATTGGGCGGGACAGTGATCAGCCCCAGCATTTT. Amino acids: CASSISLIGRDSDQPQHF.

This clone was seen more than once but under ten times. The rearrangement uses TRBV25-1 and TRBJ1-2; 7 bases fit TRBD1. Per germline, CDR1 MGHDK and CDR2 SYGVNS. J gave up 6 bases and V 3 bases, and 10 bases lay outside the gene matches. CDR3 length: 15 residues. The CDR3 sequence is CASSEGGTDPNGYTF. DNA of the CDR3: TGTGCCAGCAGTGAGGGTGGGACAGACCCTAATGGCTACACCTTC.

The chain joins TRBV6-5 to TRBJ1-1; TRBD1 agrees at 7 bases. The V gene's germline CDR1 is MNHEY and CDR2 SVGAGI. V trimming: 5 bases; J trimming: 1 base; junction bases outside the gene matches: 7. CDR3 length: 15 residues. CDR3 in DNA: TGTGCCAGCAGTACCGCCTGGACAGGGAACACTGAAGCTTTCTTT. This gives the protein CASSTAWTGNTEAFF.

The chain employs TRBV10-3 and TRBJ1-5; 8 positions match TRBD1. The V gene's germline CDR1 is ENHRY and CDR2 SYGVKD. Trimming at V came to 8 bases and at J to 2 bases, leaving 5 bases not matched to a gene. The CDR3 spans 14 residues. Here the CDR3 DNA reads TGTGCCATCTCAGGGGGCAACGGCAATCAGCCCCAGCATTTT. As protein: CAISGGNGNQPQHF.

This clone was seen once. The chain has TRBV9 and TRBJ2-7; D remains unclear. The germline V gene encodes CDR1 SGDLS and CDR2 YYNGEE. V shed 0 bases and J shed 0 bases, with 7 bases lying between them. The CDR3 runs 14 residues. CDR3: CASSVGLSSYEQYF. The DNA of the CDR3 is TGTGCCAGCAGCGTAGGACTCTCCTCCTACGAGCAGTACTTC.

The rearrangement uses TRBV5-8 and TRBJ2-1; possibly TRBD1 for D (5 bases). Per germline, CDR1 SGHTS and CDR2 YDEGEE. The length of the CDR3 is 15 residues. The V end lost 6 bases, the J end lost 4 bases, and 17 bases lay between the germline ends. The CDR3 sequence: CASTQQTDAYNEQFF. As DNA, the CDR3 is TGTGCCAGCACGCAACAGACAGACGCTTACAATGAGCAGTTCTTC.

This clone has just a few counts. The same CDR3 can be traced to other DNA sequences in this sample. The chain recombines TRBV9 with TRBJ1-2, with 7 bases lining up with TRBD1. Unmatched junction bases numbered 3, after V lost 3 bases and J lost 7 bases. CDR1 and CDR2 (germline): SGDLS, YYNGEE. This CDR3 spans 12 amino acids. In DNA form, the CDR3 reads TGTGCCAGCAGCGGACAGGGTATTGGCTACACCTTC. This gives the protein CASSGQGIGYTF.

The chain has TRBV4-1 and TRBJ2-3; weak D call: TRBD1 (6 bases). This CDR3 spans 17 amino acids. CDR1 MGHRA and CDR2 YSYEKL come from the germline V gene. Trimming shortened V by 4 bases and J by 2 bases, and 19 bases separated the two germline ends. For the CDR3, the DNA is TGCGCCAGCAGCCTGGACGCCTCACAGGGAACCACAGATACGCAGTATTTT. Protein: CASSLDASQGTTDTQYF.

This chain connects TRBV9 to TRBJ2-2; 15 nucleotides align to TRBD2. The CDR3 length is 16 residues. Germline CDR1 and CDR2: SGDLS and YYNGEE. The junction had 2 bases not matched to a gene; V was cut back by 2 bases and J by 6 bases. The CDR3: CASSVGLAGGAGELFF. CDR3 bases: TGTGCCAGCAGCGTGGGACTAGCGGGAGGAGCCGGGGAGCTGTTTTTT.

The chain recombines TRBV11-2 with TRBJ2-4, with TRBD2 as a possible D gene (7 bases). The CDR3 contains 15 residues. Germline CDR1 SGHAT, CDR2 FQNNGV. Trimming shortened V by 1 base and J by 5 bases, and 12 bases separated the two germline ends. In nucleotides, the CDR3 is TGTGCCAGCAGCTTAGGAGGAGGGGGGGAAAACATTCAGTACTTC. Its translation: CASSLGGGGENIQYF.

The genes are TRBV7-8 and TRBJ2-3, with 12 bases lining up with TRBD2. The junction had 5 bases not matched to a gene; V was cut back by 1 base and J by 0 bases. Germline V gene data show CDR1 as SGHVS and CDR2 as FQNEAQ. The CDR3 has 18 amino acids. CDR3 nucleotides: TGTGCCAGCAGCTTAGGACTAGCGGGAGTAACTAGCACAGATACGCAGTATTTT. This codes for CASSLGLAGVTSTDTQYF.

The chain combines TRBV5-1 with TRBJ1-1; 7 positions agree with TRBD1. In germline, CDR1 is SGHRS, CDR2 YFSETQ. The length of the CDR3 is 14 residues. Trimming at V came to 2 bases and at J to 0 bases, leaving 1 base not matched to a gene. The CDR3 bases are TGCGCCAGCAGCTTTACAGGGGTGAACACTGAAGCTTTCTTT. Encoded protein: CASSFTGVNTEAFF.

The rearrangement links TRBV7-8 to TRBJ1-1, with no clear D. The V gene's germline CDR1 is SGHVS and CDR2 FQNEAQ. Trimming left V 1 base short and J 1 base short, with 7 bases between. The CDR3 consists of 14 residues. DNA for the CDR3: TGTGCCAGCAGCTTAGGCGCTGGGAACACTGAAGCTTTCTTT. This gives the protein CASSLGAGNTEAFF.

The chain has TRBV12-3 or TRBV12-4 and TRBJ1-1; D ambiguous. CDR3 size: 11 residues. With 3 bases removed from V and 11 bases from J, the gap between germline ends came to 10 bases. The CDR3 sequence: CASSLEYAAFF. The CDR3 region has the DNA TGTGCCAGCAGTTTGGAGTACGCGGCTTTCTTT.

Note on this clone: A junction end diverges from the germline sequence, so it may reflect a read error. The V call is TRBV5-1, the J call TRBJ2-3; a weak D match, TRBD2 (5 bases). The CDR3 runs 15 residues. The V gene's germline CDR1 is SGHRS and CDR2 YFSETQ. CDR3 sequence (DNA): TGCGCCAGCATCTTGGGAGAGGTTAGCACAGATACGCAGTATTTT. Protein: CASILGEVSTDTQYF.

The chain is built from TRBV25-1 and TRBJ1-2; 7 bases line up with TRBD1. This CDR3 is built from 15 residues. Germline V CDR1 and CDR2: MGHDK, SYGVNS. V shed 3 bases, J shed 7 bases, and the junction held 11 bases outside the gene matches. This CDR3 is CASSEGGQFGAGYTF. CDR3 bases: TGTGCCAGCAGTGAGGGGGGACAGTTTGGGGCTGGCTACACCTTC.

CDR3 protein: CASSLVSGGPTYEQYF. CDR3 nucleotide sequence: TGTGCCAGCAGCTTAGTAAGCGGGGGCCCCACCTACGAGCAGTACTTC. The V and J genes are TRBV7-9 and TRBJ2-7, with TRBD2 matching over 8 bases. CDR1 and CDR2 (germline): SEHNR, FQNEAQ (reference sequence). CDR3 length equals 16 residues. The V and J ends lost 1 base and 2 bases, in that order; junction bases with no gene match: 7.

The CDR3 protein is CASSLYPAGVSNEQFF. CDR3 coding DNA: TGCGCCAGCAGCTTGTATCCAGCGGGAGTATCTAATGAGCAGTTCTTC. This rearrangement joins TRBV5-1 to TRBJ2-1, with 8 bases aligning to TRBD2. The CDR3 sequence is 16 residues long. Germline CDR1 SGHRS, CDR2 YFSETQ. Trimming cost V 1 base and J 7 bases; bases outside gene matches: 10.

This chain connects TRBV7-2 to TRBJ1-2; unclear D gene. The germline V gene has CDR1 SGHTA and CDR2 FQGNSA. The CDR3 has 16 residues. Between the trimmed V and J ends, which lost 4 bases and 3 bases, there was a span of 18 bases. The CDR3 spells CASSSTDTLGDYGYTF. The CDR3 DNA reads TGTGCCAGCAGCTCCACCGACACACTCGGCGACTATGGCTACACCTTC.

This rearrangement joins TRBV27 to TRBJ1-2; 9 bases are shared with TRBD1. Germline-derived CDR1 and CDR2 are MNHEY and SMNVEV (reference sequence). V lost 5 bases, J lost 11 bases, and 6 bases stayed unmatched. This CDR3 has 12 amino acids. The CDR3 coding sequence is TGTGCCAGCAGTGACCCGGGACAGGGTTACACCTTC. This gives the protein CASSDPGQGYTF.

On this clone itself: In the same sample, other DNA sequences code for this CDR3. The CDR3, as DNA: TGCAGCGTTGTTCAGGGAGGGGAGACCCAGTACTTC. This gives the protein CSVVQGGETQYF. The rearrangement joins TRBV29-1 to TRBJ2-5; 7 nucleotides line up with TRBD2. Germline lookup yields CDR1 SQVTM and CDR2 ANQGSEA. CDR3 size: 12 residues. After removal of 4 bases from V and 5 bases from J, the junction contained 4 bases not matched to a gene.